This paragraph covers one T cell receptor beta chain sequence. What it binds is unknown. This sample was included in a study of Tregs in tolerant kidney transplant recipients. Study as a whole: Related graft donors supplied nonmyeloablative bone marrow transplants, and mixed chimerism was transient. Study-level results: Validation in larger populations is needed because few patients were studied.

Recipient PBMCs carried a CFSE label and met irradiated graft donor PBMCs for about six days before FACS sorting. Profiling relied on immunoSEQ multiplex PCR, and the TCRdb table lists in-frame clones only, not all of them. The sample records around 15,000 clones, around 53% being singletons. Trimming stripped 6 bases from V and 0 bases from J, with 13 bases between. The CDR3 loop spans 15 amino acids. The V gene's germline CDR1 is SGHNT and CDR2 YYREEE (reference sequence). Sequencing was performed on CD4+ T cells from blood cultured with allogeneic cells, taken before the transplant. V gene TRBV5-4 combines with J gene TRBJ1-3; D perhaps matches TRBD1 (5 bases). The TCR sequence derives from a human patient who received a combined kidney and bone marrow transplant. CDR3: CASTPGGGSGNTIYF. The CDR3 DNA follows: TGTGCCAGCACCCCGGGGGGAGGCTCTGGAAACACCATATATTTT.